This TCR beta chain originates from a study of radiotherapy plus CTLA-4 blockade in lung cancer. This clone is a singleton in its sample. An end of the junction does not agree with germline; a read error may underlie this. Within the sample, other DNA sequences also encode this same CDR3. Germline V gene sequence: CDR1 MNHEY, CDR2 SMNVEV (reference sequence). This CDR3 is built from 14 residues. Sequencing used immunoSEQ multiplex PCR; TCRdb keeps in-frame clones, though not all of them. This sample carries about 73,000 clones, roughly 84% of them seen once, and the ten largest clones take 40%. This TCR was sampled from a human donor with non-small cell lung cancer that progressed on radiotherapy plus ipilimumab. The specimen was peripheral blood, collected from a patient treated with radiotherapy plus ipilimumab. This sequence joins TRBV27 and TRBJ1-4, with a possible D match to TRBD1 (5 bases). The CDR3 sequence is CASSLGGTNEKLFF. The CDR3 region has the DNA TGTGCCAGCAGTTTAGGGGGAACTAATGAAAAGCTGTTTTTT.